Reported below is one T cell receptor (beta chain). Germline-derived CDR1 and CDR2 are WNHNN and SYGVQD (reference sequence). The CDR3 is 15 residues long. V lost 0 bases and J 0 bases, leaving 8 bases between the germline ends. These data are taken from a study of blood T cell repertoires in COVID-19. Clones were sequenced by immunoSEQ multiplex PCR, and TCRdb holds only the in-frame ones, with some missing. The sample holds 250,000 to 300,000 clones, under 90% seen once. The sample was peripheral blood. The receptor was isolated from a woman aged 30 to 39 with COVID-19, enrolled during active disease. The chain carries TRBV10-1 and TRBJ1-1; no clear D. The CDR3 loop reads CASSESTGLNTEAFF. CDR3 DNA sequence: TGCGCCAGCAGTGAGTCTACGGGGTTGAACACTGAAGCTTTCTTT.